These T cell receptor beta chains were read from a single sample in a study of control samples from healthy donors and cancer patients. Only in-frame clones appear in the TCRdb table, and some are missing; sequencing was by immunoSEQ multiplex PCR. The sample shows 160,000 or so clones, approximately 94% of them seen only once. The sample comprised PBMCs. The receptors shown here come from a man between 60 and 70 years old with colorectal cancer. The CDR3 runs from the conserved cysteine through the conserved F or W. D genes are given only for firm matches. Part of the rows lack a size; the others show once, few, many or a class for expanded clones.

CDR3 protein | CDR3 DNA | J gene | D gene | V gene | clone size
CASMWWTEAFF | TGTGCCAGTATGTGGTGGACTGAAGCTTTCTTT | TRBJ1-1 | - | TRBV19 | -
CASSDDTGELFF | TGCGCCAGCAGCGATGACACCGGGGAGCTGTTTTTT | TRBJ2-2 | - | TRBV4-3 | -
CASSLGGQDSYEQYF | TGCGCCAGCAGCTTGGGTGGACAGGACTCCTACGAGCAGTACTTC | TRBJ2-7 | TRBD1 | TRBV5-1 | -
CASSWTSYPYEQYF | TGTGCCAGCAGCTGGACTAGTTATCCCTACGAGCAGTACTTC | TRBJ2-7 | TRBD2 | TRBV5-6 | -
CASSEALTGSSHQPQHF | TGTGCCAGCAGTGAAGCCCTGACAGGGTCCTCCCACCAGCCCCAGCATTTT | TRBJ1-5 | TRBD1 | TRBV2 | once
CASSGQRREKLFF | TGTGCCAGTTCGGGACAGCGACGCGAAAAACTGTTTTTT | TRBJ1-4 | TRBD1 | TRBV19 | -
CASSPDRGPWPQHF | TGTGCCAGCAGCCCGGACAGGGGCCCTTGGCCCCAGCATTTT | TRBJ1-5 | TRBD1 | TRBV6-2/TRBV6-3 | -
CASSLADRAYGYTF | TGTGCCAGCAGCTTGGCGGACAGGGCCTATGGCTACACCTTC | TRBJ1-2 | TRBD1 | TRBV5-8 | -
CASSFLGQGFF | TGTGCCAGCAGTTTCTTAGGACAGGGGTTTTTT | TRBJ1-1 | TRBD1 | TRBV27 | -
CASSPPPGGGFTDTQYF | TGTGCCAGCTCACCGCCCCCCGGGGGGGGATTCACAGATACGCAGTATTTT | TRBJ2-3 | TRBD2 | TRBV18 | -
CASSQDLRTGAANTEAFF | TGTGCCAGCAGCCAAGATCTCCGGACAGGGGCGGCGAACACTGAAGCTTTCTTT | TRBJ1-1 | TRBD1 | TRBV3-1/TRBV3-2 | -
CASSLVRGAGNTIYF | TGTGCCAGCAGCTTAGTCAGGGGGGCTGGAAACACCATATATTTT | TRBJ1-3 | TRBD1 | TRBV7-2 | -
CASSASGTTEAFF | TGTGCCAGCAGCGCCTCGGGGACCACTGAAGCTTTCTTT | TRBJ1-1 | - | TRBV7-9 | -
CASSPLLNEKLFF | TGTGCCAGCAGTCCGCTGCTTAATGAAAAACTGTTTTTT | TRBJ1-4 | - | TRBV28 | -
CASSVASGGYNEQFF | TGTGCCAGCAGCGTAGCTAGCGGGGGTTACAATGAGCAGTTCTTC | TRBJ2-1 | TRBD2 | TRBV9 | -
CASIPGWGETQYF | TGTGCCAGCATCCCTGGCTGGGGGGAGACCCAGTACTTC | TRBJ2-5 | - | TRBV12-3/TRBV12-4 | once
CASSVGTGEYNEQFF | TGTGCCAGCAGCGTTGGGACAGGGGAATACAATGAGCAGTTCTTC | TRBJ2-1 | TRBD1 | TRBV9 | -
CAWSEPDGYTF | TGTGCCTGGAGTGAGCCTGATGGCTACACCTTC | TRBJ1-2 | - | TRBV30 | -
CASSDAGSNNEQFF | TGTGCCAGCAGTGACGCAGGGTCGAACAATGAGCAGTTCTTC | TRBJ2-1 | - | TRBV6-1 | -
CATAGQGTSYGYTF | TGTGCCACCGCGGGACAGGGGACTAGCTATGGCTACACCTTC | TRBJ1-2 | TRBD1 | TRBV25-1 | -
CASSQRGGPDTQYF | TGCGCCAGCTCACAGCGGGGGGGCCCAGATACGCAGTATTTT | TRBJ2-3 | TRBD2 | TRBV10-2 | few
CASSQDHRTGGRYEQYF | TGCGCCAGCAGCCAAGATCACAGGACAGGGGGCAGGTACGAGCAGTACTTC | TRBJ2-7 | TRBD1 | TRBV4-1 | -
CASSLLTQGVGELFF | TGTGCCAGCAGTTTATTGACGCAGGGGGTCGGGGAGCTGTTTTTT | TRBJ2-2 | TRBD1 | TRBV27 | -
CASWKEGSTDTQYF | TGTGCCAGCTGGAAGGAGGGCAGCACAGATACGCAGTATTTT | TRBJ2-3 | - | TRBV6-5 | -